Presented here are 2 T cell receptor beta chains from one specimen sequenced in a study of blood T cells in healthy people across ages. A J-beta primer mix and a sample-barcoded 5' primer were used in a second PCR of roughly 7 to 12 cycles. Via MiXCR, TCRdb re-called the 5' RACE reads, giving one row per CDR3 protein. Of 980,000 or so distinct CDR3 sequences in the sample, roughly 48% were seen once. The source material was blood. Source of these receptors: a man in his thirties or forties in good health.

The chain employs TRBV5-1 and TRBJ2-3; 8 positions agree with TRBD2. Germline CDR1 SGHRS, CDR2 YFSETQ. CDR3 size: 16 residues. With 0 bases clipped from V and 5 bases from J, the junction kept 8 bases outside the gene matches. In DNA form, the CDR3 reads TGCGCCAGCAGCTTGGAAAATAGCGGGGCATTAGATACGCAGTATTTT. Translated, it gives CASSLENSGALDTQYF.

The chain has TRBV6-5 and TRBJ1-5; D might be TRBD1 (6 bases). Germline CDR1 MNHEY, CDR2 SVGAGI. The CDR3 is made up of 13 amino acids. The V end was cut by 6 bases, the J end by 4 bases, with 10 bases between. CDR3 loop: CASRDRQNQPQHF. The CDR3 DNA reads TGTGCCAGCAGAGACAGGCAGAATCAGCCCCAGCATTTT.